This T cell receptor beta chain was found in a study of T-cell reconstitution after alpha-beta-depleted transplantation in children. A TCRbeta library incorporating unique molecular identifiers was prepared. TCRdb redid the calling of the PCR reads with MiXCR, one entry per CDR3 protein. This sample yields 250,000 to 300,000 distinct CDR3 sequences, of which more than 9% are seen a single time; around 10% belongs to the top ten. V lost 0 bases and J lost 8; bases outside the gene matches: 15. CDR1 and CDR2 from the germline V gene are DFQATT and SNEGSKA (reference sequence). CDR3 length: 16 amino acids. This clonotype has just a few counts.

The chain joins TRBV20-1 to TRBJ1-1, with 7 bases matching TRBD1. This TCR was recovered from a human donor who donated a stem cell graft to a child with SCID. This sample comprised PBMCs from the stem cell graft donor, obtained from the stem cell graft. CDR3 in DNA: TGCAGTGCTAGAGATACGGGGCCGACAGGGAACGGAGAAGCTTTCTTT. Protein product: CSARDTGPTGNGEAFF.